This T cell receptor beta chain is drawn from a study of blood T cell repertoires in COVID-19. Study details: Sites across the United States, Italy and Spain contributed samples from acute and convalescent COVID-19. PBMCs, B-cell-depleted T cells, or T cells were the source of the cDNA or gDNA that made up the material.

The study assigned cohorts using participant-reported clinical history. The recovered donors of Cohort 3 showed two negative PCRs, clearance, or symptom resolution. Sequenced by immunoSEQ multiplex PCR; TCRdb stores in-frame clones only, minus some. The table has some 300,000 clones, approximately 88% seen once. Sequencing was performed on PBMCs or T cells enriched from blood (not recorded which). This sequence was found in a woman in her twenties or thirties who had recovered from COVID-19.

CDR3 sequence: CASSKHSTDTQYF. The CDR3 DNA sequence: TGTGCCAGCAGCAAACATAGCACAGATACGCAGTATTTT. The chain joins TRBV28 to TRBJ2-3; D is uncertain. This CDR3 has 13 amino acids. Germline CDR1 is MDHEN and CDR2 is SYDVKM. Trimming took 6 bases from V and 0 from J, leaving 7 bases between them. Filled out from reference TRBV28 and TRBJ2-3, the complete variable domain reads DVKVTQSSRYLVKRTGEKVFLECVQDMDHENMFWYRQDPGLGLRLIYFSYDVKMKEKGDIPEGYSVSREKKERFSLILESASTNQTSMYLCASSKHSTDTQYFGPGTRLTVL.